This T cell receptor (beta chain) was recovered during a study of cytomegalovirus exposure and HLA in healthy donors. Study-wide context: HLA-typed donors were the source of approximately 86 million unique TCRs held in an early data release.

The CDR3 is made up of 14 amino acids. The V gene's germline CDR1 is SQVTM and CDR2 ANQGSEA. Trimming removed 1 base from V and 5 bases from J; junction bases left unmatched: 3. The PCR was carried out with 60 Vbeta primers and 13 Jbeta primers. Libraries were prepared by immunoSEQ multiplex PCR; TCRdb keeps only in-frame clonotypes and omits some of them. The data contain under 150,000 clones, about 76% of them seen just once; the ten biggest clones take up 0.7%. This chain connects TRBV29-1 to TRBJ2-2, with TRBD2 matching 8 bases. This sequence originates from a man younger than 30 in good health and CMV-seronegative. Sequenced: PBMCs. CDR3 region: CSVEGGGRTGELFF. CDR3 bases: TGCAGCGTTGAAGGCGGGGGGAGGACCGGGGAGCTGTTTTTT.